The 3 T cell receptor beta chains in this list originate from one sample, sequenced in a study of long-term antiretroviral therapy in people with HIV. A v3.0 immunoSEQ assay was performed at survey level. Clones were sequenced by immunoSEQ multiplex PCR, and TCRdb holds only the in-frame ones, with some missing. The table lists some 25,000 clones, around 80% of them singletons. The specimen was unsorted PBMCs, collected 3 years after starting antiretroviral therapy. The receptors stem from a man in his forties with HIV.

The V gene is TRBV13, the J gene TRBJ2-5; D tentatively fits TRBD1 or TRBD2 (6 bases each). The CDR3 consists of 14 residues. Trimming removed 6 bases at V and 6 bases at J, with 17 bases between. Germline assignment: CDR1 PRHDT and CDR2 FYEKMQ (reference sequence). The CDR3 loop is CASRERGGRKTQYF. The CDR3 DNA is TGTGCCAGCAGGGAGCGAGGGGGGCGAAAGACCCAGTACTTC.

This rearrangement joins TRBV6-1 to TRBJ2-1, with 7 nucleotides matching TRBD2. With V trimmed by 3 bases and J by 3 bases, 2 bases remained unmatched. CDR1 is MNHNS and CDR2 is SASEGT in the germline V gene. The CDR3 extends over 14 amino acids. The CDR3 nucleotides are TGTGCCAGCAGTGATTGGGACTACTACAATGAGCAGTTCTTC. Its protein product is CASSDWDYYNEQFF.

This rearrangement joins TRBV6-6 to TRBJ2-1; maybe TRBD1 (8 bases). The V and J ends lost 5 bases and 7 bases respectively, with 18 bases between them. Germline CDR1 reads MNHNY; CDR2 reads SVGAGI (reference sequence). The CDR3 extends over 15 amino acids. The CDR3 protein is CASSRSGQGGNEQFF. The CDR3 coding sequence is TGTGCCAGCAGTCGTTCCGGACAGGGAGGGAATGAGCAGTTCTTC.